The subject of this entry is one T cell receptor beta chain. This sample is part of a study of technical replicates of blood from several donors. The table came from immunoSEQ multiplex PCR; TCRdb's copy has only in-frame clones and leaves some out. The sample consists of some 76,000 clones, around 94% of them appearing once. Sequencing used T cells isolated from PBMCs. The receptor comes from a human donor in good health.

DNA of the CDR3: TGTGCCAGCAGCCTGAAGACTAGCGGGGCCTCCTACGAGCAGTACTTC. Protein sequence: CASSLKTSGASYEQYF. The chain joins TRBV28 to TRBJ2-7, with TRBD2 matching 11 bases. Germline V lookup: CDR1 MDHEN, CDR2 SYDVKM. The CDR3 spans 16 residues. Germline trimming cut 6 bases from V and 0 bases from J; bases unmatched to any gene: 7.